The next 7 T cell receptor beta chains were all read from a single sample in a study of blood T cell repertoires in COVID-19. The data were produced by immunoSEQ multiplex PCR, yet TCRdb's version contains in-frame clones alone and is incomplete. This repertoire shows over 130,000 clones, around nine tenths found once; its top ten account for approximately 10%. Input material: peripheral blood. The receptors were gathered from a man aged 55 to 70 with active or convalescent COVID-19.

V is TRBV28 and J is TRBJ1-2, with D maybe TRBD1 (6 bases). Trimming stripped 5 bases from V and 4 bases from J, with 14 bases between. CDR1 and CDR2 (germline): MDHEN, SYDVKM. The CDR3 extends over 14 amino acids. CDR3 sequence reads: CASSPGGQAYGYTF. DNA of the CDR3: TGTGCCAGCAGTCCGGGGGGCCAGGCCTATGGCTACACCTTC.

J is TRBJ2-1 and V is TRBV10-1; the match to TRBD1 covers 9 bases. The germline CDR1 and CDR2 sequences are WNHNN and SYGVQD (reference sequence). The CDR3 covers 15 residues. J lost 7 bases, V lost 5 bases, and 9 bases had no gene match. Written as DNA, the CDR3 is TGCGCCAGCAGTTCCACCGGGACAGGGAATAATGAGCAGTTCTTC. It is translated as CASSSTGTGNNEQFF.

V usage is TRBV15 and J usage is TRBJ2-5; TRBD1 aligns across 9 bases. Trimming cost V 0 bases and J 3 bases; bases outside gene matches: 8. Germline CDR1 is LNHNV and CDR2 is YYDKDF (reference sequence). This CDR3 comprises 17 residues. The CDR3 DNA is TGTGCCACCAGCAGAGATGGGTACAGGGGGCGCAAAGAGACCCAGTACTTC. Translation: CATSRDGYRGRKETQYF.

The chain carries TRBV2 and TRBJ2-7; a possible D gene is TRBD1 (6 bases). The CDR3 has 13 residues. Germline V gives CDR1 SNHLY, CDR2 FYNNEI. Trimming removed 6 bases from V and 3 bases from J, with 12 bases in between. DNA for the CDR3: TGTGCCAGCAGGGGGGACACGAACTACGAGCAGTACTTC. It specifies CASRGDTNYEQYF.

This clone has only a few counts. V gene TRBV2 combines with J gene TRBJ1-4; TRBD1 is a possible D gene (5 bases). V dropped 7 bases and J dropped 0 bases, with 12 bases sitting between them. Germline V gene sequence: CDR1 SNHLY, CDR2 FYNNEI. CDR3 length equals 15 residues. DNA of the CDR3: TGTGCCAGCACCCAGGACACTTCAACTAATGAAAAACTGTTTTTT. Its translation: CASTQDTSTNEKLFF.

J is TRBJ2-7 and V is TRBV7-2, with TRBD2 matching over 9 bases. Germline V gene lookup returns CDR1 SGHTA and CDR2 FQGNSA. The CDR3 totals 14 residues. V shed 5 bases and J 4 bases; nucleotides not matched to a gene: 6. Here the CDR3 DNA reads TGTGCCAGCAGCCCGACTAGCGGATTATACGAGCAGTACTTC. It is translated as CASSPTSGLYEQYF.

V and J are TRBV10-2 and TRBJ2-3; D is ambiguous. This CDR3 comprises 15 residues. CDR1 is WSHSY, CDR2 SAAADI, per germline. The V end was cut by 0 bases, the J end by 4 bases, with 11 bases between. As DNA, the CDR3 is TGCGCCAGCAGTGAGTCGACGGTAGCAGCAGATACGCAGTATTTT. It translates to CASSESTVAADTQYF.